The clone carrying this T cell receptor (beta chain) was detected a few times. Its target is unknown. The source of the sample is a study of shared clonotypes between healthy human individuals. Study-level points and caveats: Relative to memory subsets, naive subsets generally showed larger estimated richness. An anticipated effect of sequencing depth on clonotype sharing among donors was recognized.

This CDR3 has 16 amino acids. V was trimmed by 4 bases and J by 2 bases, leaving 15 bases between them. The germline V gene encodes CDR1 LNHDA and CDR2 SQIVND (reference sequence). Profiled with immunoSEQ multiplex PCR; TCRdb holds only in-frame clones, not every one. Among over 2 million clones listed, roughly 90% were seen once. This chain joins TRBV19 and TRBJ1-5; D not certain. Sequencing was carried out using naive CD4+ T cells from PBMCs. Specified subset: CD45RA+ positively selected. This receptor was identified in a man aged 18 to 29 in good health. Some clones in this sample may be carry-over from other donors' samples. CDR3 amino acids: CASSTDGGWGNQPQHF. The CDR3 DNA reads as TGTGCCAGTAGTACGGACGGAGGTTGGGGCAATCAGCCCCAGCATTTT.